These T cell receptor beta chains were read from a single sample in a study of blood T cell repertoires in COVID-19. This table comes from immunoSEQ multiplex PCR, and its TCRdb copy is limited to in-frame clones, with some not included. This repertoire shows under 300,000 clones, 75% to 90% found once; its top ten account for 2% to 3%. Specimen: PBMCs or T cells enriched from blood (not recorded which). These receptors all stem from a young woman who had recovered from COVID-19. The CDR3 runs from the conserved cysteine through the conserved F or W. D genes are given only for firm matches. Size is omitted from some rows. Given values are once, few, many or a class for expanded clones.

DNA: TGCGCCAGCAGCAGCCATCAGGGAAACACTGAAGCTTTCTTT
CDR3: CASSSHQGNTEAFF
J: TRBJ1-1
D: NA
size: NA
V: TRBV5-1

DNA: TGCGCCAGCAGCTTTTCTAGCGGGGGGGAATACGAGCAGTACTTC
CDR3: CASSFSSGGEYEQYF
J: TRBJ2-7
D: TRBD2
size: NA
V: TRBV5-1

DNA: TGCGCCAGCAGCCAACAGGTTTTTCGCTCCTACGAGCAGTACTTC
CDR3: CASSQQVFRSYEQYF
J: TRBJ2-7
D: NA
size: NA
V: TRBV4-1

DNA: TGCGCCAGCACCCCGGTGGGCCAAAGCACAGATACGCAGTATTTT
CDR3: CASTPVGQSTDTQYF
J: TRBJ2-3
D: NA
size: NA
V: TRBV5-1

DNA: TGTGCCATGGAACCGGGACAGGGGGCAGGAACTGAAGCTTTCTTT
CDR3: CAMEPGQGAGTEAFF
J: TRBJ1-1
D: TRBD1
size: NA
V: TRBV30

DNA: TGTGCCAGCAAGCTGGCTTACCGGGGCACAGATACGCAGTATTTT
CDR3: CASKLAYRGTDTQYF
J: TRBJ2-3
D: NA
size: NA
V: TRBV6-5

DNA: TGTGCCAGCAGCTTAGGCCCGTCTAGCGGGGGGTACGAGCAGTACTTC
CDR3: CASSLGPSSGGYEQYF
J: TRBJ2-7
D: TRBD2
size: NA
V: TRBV11-2

DNA: TGTGCCAGTAGTTCCGGGACAGCGCCCTACTATGGCTACACCTTC
CDR3: CASSSGTAPYYGYTF
J: TRBJ1-2
D: TRBD1
size: NA
V: TRBV19

DNA: TGTGCCAGCCGCTCACGACTAGCGGGGGGGGGATGGCAGTTCTTC
CDR3: CASRSRLAGGGWQFF
J: TRBJ2-1
D: TRBD2
size: NA
V: TRBV7-2

DNA: TGTGCCAGCAGCTTAGTAAAGGGGCGGCTCGCTTATGGCTACACCTTC
CDR3: CASSLVKGRLAYGYTF
J: TRBJ1-2
D: NA
size: NA
V: TRBV7-8

DNA: TGTGCCAGCAGCACAAACCTCGACAGGGAGGTTATAGGAGAGACCCAGTACTTC
CDR3: CASSTNLDREVIGETQYF
J: TRBJ2-5
D: NA
size: NA
V: TRBV7-9

DNA: TGTGCCAGCAGTTCTACGACAAAGGGGCGAGGAGGGACTGAAGCTTTCTTT
CDR3: CASSSTTKGRGGTEAFF
J: TRBJ1-1
D: NA
size: NA
V: TRBV27

DNA: TGTGCCAGCAGCGTCCCCCGGGGTCGCATGAACACTGAAGCTTTCTTT
CDR3: CASSVPRGRMNTEAFF
J: TRBJ1-1
D: NA
size: NA
V: TRBV7-9

DNA: TGTGCTAGTGGCCCGAGGGTGGGGGATACGCAGTATTTT
CDR3: CASGPRVGDTQYF
J: TRBJ2-3
D: NA
size: NA
V: TRBV12-5

DNA: TGTGCCAGCATGAGGGGGCTCGAGCAGTACTTC
CDR3: CASMRGLEQYF
J: TRBJ2-7
D: TRBD1
size: NA
V: TRBV2

DNA: TGTGCCATCAGCCACAGTAGCTCTGGAAACACCATATATTTT
CDR3: CAISHSSSGNTIYF
J: TRBJ1-3
D: NA
size: few
V: TRBV10-3

DNA: TGTGCCAGCAGTTTGGGAGTTACTGGAAACACCATATATTTT
CDR3: CASSLGVTGNTIYF
J: TRBJ1-3
D: NA
size: once
V: TRBV28

DNA: TGTGCCAGCATGCCTAGGCTAGCGGCTAGCACAGATGCGCAGTATTTT
CDR3: CASMPRLAASTDAQYF
J: TRBJ2-3
D: TRBD2
size: once
V: TRBV2

DNA: TGTGCCAGCAGCTTAGGAGCAGGGGGTGGTTCACCCCTCCACTTT
CDR3: CASSLGAGGGSPLHF
J: TRBJ1-6
D: TRBD1
size: NA
V: TRBV7-6

DNA: TGTGCCAGCAGCTTCCTGGTTCGGGGGGGCTATGGCTACACCTTC
CDR3: CASSFLVRGGYGYTF
J: TRBJ1-2
D: NA
size: NA
V: TRBV5-8

DNA: TGTGCCAGCAGGGGGGAGGGACAGGGGAGCTATGGCTACACCTTC
CDR3: CASRGEGQGSYGYTF
J: TRBJ1-2
D: TRBD1
size: NA
V: TRBV2

DNA: TGTGCCATCAGTGAGAGGGAGTTGATGAACACTGAAGCTTTCTTT
CDR3: CAISERELMNTEAFF
J: TRBJ1-1
D: NA
size: NA
V: TRBV10-3

DNA: TGTGCCAGCACGGGACATTTGAACACTGAAGCTTTCTTT
CDR3: CASTGHLNTEAFF
J: TRBJ1-1
D: NA
size: NA
V: TRBV6-5

DNA: TGTGCCAGCAGCCAAGGGCCCGAAGCTTTCTTT
CDR3: CASSQGPEAFF
J: TRBJ1-1
D: NA
size: NA
V: TRBV14